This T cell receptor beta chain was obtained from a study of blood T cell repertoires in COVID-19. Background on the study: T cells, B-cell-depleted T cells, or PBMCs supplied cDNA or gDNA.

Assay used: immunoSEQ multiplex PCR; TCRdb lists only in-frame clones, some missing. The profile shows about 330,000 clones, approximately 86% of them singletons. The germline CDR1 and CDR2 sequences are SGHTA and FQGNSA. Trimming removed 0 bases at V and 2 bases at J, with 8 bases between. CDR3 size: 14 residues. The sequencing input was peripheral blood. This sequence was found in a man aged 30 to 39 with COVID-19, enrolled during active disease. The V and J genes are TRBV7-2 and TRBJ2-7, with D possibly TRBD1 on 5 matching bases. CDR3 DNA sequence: TGTGCCAGCAGCTTAGCTCAGGGCCCCTACGAGCAGTACTTC. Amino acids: CASSLAQGPYEQYF.